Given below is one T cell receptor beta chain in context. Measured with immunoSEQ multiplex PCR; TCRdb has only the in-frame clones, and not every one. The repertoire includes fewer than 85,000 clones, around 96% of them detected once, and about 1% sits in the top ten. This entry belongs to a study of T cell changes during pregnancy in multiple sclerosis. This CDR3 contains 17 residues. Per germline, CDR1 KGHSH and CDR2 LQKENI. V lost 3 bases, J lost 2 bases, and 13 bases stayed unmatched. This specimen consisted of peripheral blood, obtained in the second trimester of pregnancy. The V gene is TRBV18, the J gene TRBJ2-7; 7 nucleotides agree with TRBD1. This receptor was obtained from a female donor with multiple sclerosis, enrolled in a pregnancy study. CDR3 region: CASSPRQGTTSPYEQYF. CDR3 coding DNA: TGTGCCAGCTCACCCAGACAGGGAACCACGTCCCCCTACGAGCAGTACTTC.